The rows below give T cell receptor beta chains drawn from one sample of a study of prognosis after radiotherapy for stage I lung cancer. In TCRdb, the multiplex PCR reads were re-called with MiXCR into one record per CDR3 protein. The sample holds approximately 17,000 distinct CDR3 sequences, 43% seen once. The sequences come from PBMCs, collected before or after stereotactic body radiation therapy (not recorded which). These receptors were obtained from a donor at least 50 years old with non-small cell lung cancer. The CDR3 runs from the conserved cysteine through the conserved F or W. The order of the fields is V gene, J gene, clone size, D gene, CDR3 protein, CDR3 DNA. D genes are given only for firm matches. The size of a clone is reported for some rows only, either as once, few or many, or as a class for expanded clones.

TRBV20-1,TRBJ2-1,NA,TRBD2,CSARLYTGTSGRNEQFF,TGCAGTGCTAGACTATATACCGGGACTAGCGGGAGGAATGAGCAGTTCTTC
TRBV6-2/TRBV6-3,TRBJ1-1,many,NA,CASSSQSLGNTEAFF,TGTGCCAGCAGTTCCCAGTCCCTAGGCAACACTGAAGCTTTCTTT
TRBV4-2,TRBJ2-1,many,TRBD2,CASSPAAGESSYNEQFF,TGTGCCAGCAGCCCTGCTGCGGGGGAGAGCTCCTACAATGAGCAGTTCTTC
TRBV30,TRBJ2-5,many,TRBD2,CAWSVGGGWETQYF,TGTGCCTGGAGTGTAGGCGGGGGATGGGAGACCCAGTACTTC
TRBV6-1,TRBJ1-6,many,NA,CASSAPPWGRESYNSPLHF,TGTGCCAGCAGTGCCCCCCCCTGGGGCAGGGAATCCTATAATTCACCCCTCCACTTT
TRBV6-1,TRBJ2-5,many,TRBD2,CASSRDPSGQETQYF,TGTGCCAGCAGCCGCGACCCTAGCGGGCAAGAGACCCAGTACTTC
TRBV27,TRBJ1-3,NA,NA,CPSTLRLSSGNTIYF,TGTCCCAGCACCCTTAGGTTGAGCTCTGGAAACACCATATATTTT
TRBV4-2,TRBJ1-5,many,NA,CASSQGRGTYSNQPQHF,TGTGCCAGCAGCCAAGGGCGGGGAACTTATAGCAATCAGCCCCAGCATTTT
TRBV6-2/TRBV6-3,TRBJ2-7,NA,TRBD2,CASGLAGRMEQYF,TGTGCCAGCGGACTAGCGGGCCGGATGGAGCAGTACTTC
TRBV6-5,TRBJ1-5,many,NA,CASSYNQPQHF,TGTGCCAGCAGCTACAATCAGCCCCAGCATTTT
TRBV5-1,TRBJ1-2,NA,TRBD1,CASSLETGGTGYTF,TGCGCCAGCAGCTTGGAGACAGGGGGAACGGGCTACACCTTC
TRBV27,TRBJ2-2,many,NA,CASRGASWTGELFF,TGTGCCAGCAGGGGGGCTTCGTGGACCGGGGAGCTGTTTTTT
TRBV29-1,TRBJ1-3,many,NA,CSVEDPGAPGSRSGNTIYF,TGCAGCGTTGAAGATCCCGGGGCTCCAGGGTCCAGATCTGGAAACACCATATATTTT
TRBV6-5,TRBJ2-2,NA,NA,CASSYGGGDTCTGDLFF,TGTGCCAGCAGTTACGGGGGAGGGGACACATGCACCGGGGATCTGTTTTTT
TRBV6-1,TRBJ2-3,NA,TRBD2,CASHPMGALAGAGGTQYF,TGTGCCAGCCATCCAATGGGGGCTCTAGCGGGGGCAGGAGGTACGCAGTATTTT